These T cell receptor beta chains were read from a single sample in a study of OX40 agonist ivuxolimab in advanced cancers. Only in-frame clones appear in the TCRdb table, and some are missing; sequencing was by immunoSEQ multiplex PCR. The sample holds under 110,000 clones, less than 95% seen once. Here the sequenced sample was CD4+ or CD8+ T cells sorted from blood, taken in a trial of the OX40 agonist ivuxolimab. These receptors were collected from an adult with an advanced solid tumor such as melanoma, head and neck, liver or kidney cancer. Each CDR3 is given with its conserved first and last residue. A D gene is named only where the DNA matches it firmly. The listing skips clone size in some rows; elsewhere it reads once, few, many or a size class.

J gene | D gene | clone size | V gene | CDR3 protein | CDR3 DNA
TRBJ1-2 | - | - | TRBV6-5 | CASSAGRETYGYTF | TGTGCCAGCAGTGCAGGAAGGGAGACCTATGGCTACACCTTC
TRBJ2-7 | TRBD1 | - | TRBV6-1 | CASSGQGNSYEQYF | TGTGCCAGCAGTGGACAGGGAAATTCCTACGAGCAGTACTTC
TRBJ1-6 | - | - | TRBV18 | CASSPVPPGASSPLHF | TGTGCCAGCTCACCAGTCCCCCCAGGAGCCAGTTCACCCCTCCACTTT
TRBJ2-3 | - | - | TRBV5-1 | CASSSQGGGQADTQYF | TGCGCCAGCAGCTCCCAGGGAGGGGGGCAGGCAGATACGCAGTATTTT
TRBJ2-2 | - | - | TRBV5-1 | CASSLGQASNTGELFF | TGCGCCAGCAGCTTGGGACAGGCCTCGAACACCGGGGAGCTGTTTTTT
TRBJ1-4 | TRBD1 | - | TRBV19 | CASAWDRENEKLFF | TGTGCCAGTGCATGGGACAGGGAAAATGAAAAACTGTTTTTT
TRBJ1-2 | - | - | TRBV28 | CASSLSGPNYGYTF | TGTGCCAGCAGTTTGAGTGGGCCCAACTATGGCTACACCTTC
TRBJ1-2 | - | once | TRBV19 | CASSIGPASNYGYTF | TGTGCCAGTAGTATAGGACCGGCCAGTAACTATGGCTACACCTTC
TRBJ2-7 | TRBD1 | - | TRBV5-8 | CASSMTGGRYEQYF | TGTGCCAGCAGCATGACAGGGGGCAGGTACGAGCAGTACTTC
TRBJ1-2 | TRBD1 | - | TRBV6-1 | CASSEGTGGGYTF | TGTGCCAGCAGTGAAGGGACAGGGGGAGGCTACACCTTC
TRBJ1-4 | - | few | TRBV4-3 | CASSQDHTGTYSVEKLFF | TGCGCCAGCAGCCAAGATCACACAGGGACTTATTCGGTAGAAAAACTGTTTTTT
TRBJ2-7 | TRBD1 | - | TRBV29-1 | CSVAGQLLSHEQYF | TGCAGCGTTGCGGGACAGCTTCTCTCCCACGAGCAGTACTTC
TRBJ1-6 | TRBD1 | - | TRBV30 | CAWSPLRGDSDYNSPLHF | TGTGCCTGGAGTCCCCTCCGGGGGGACAGTGACTATAATTCACCCCTCCACTTT
TRBJ2-3 | - | - | TRBV7-9 | CASSRGEASDTQYF | TGTGCCAGCAGCAGGGGGGAGGCTTCAGATACGCAGTATTTT
TRBJ1-4 | - | - | TRBV5-1 | CASSSGATNEKLFF | TGCGCCAGCTCCTCCGGAGCAACTAATGAAAAACTGTTTTTT
TRBJ1-5 | - | - | TRBV4-1 | CASSQGQISNQPQHF | TGCGCCAGCAGCCAAGGACAGATTAGCAATCAGCCCCAGCATTTT
TRBJ2-7 | TRBD1 | - | TRBV7-2 | CASSSPDRDIKYEQYF | TGTGCCAGCAGCTCCCCGGACAGGGATATTAAGTACGAGCAGTACTTC
TRBJ1-6 | - | few | TRBV2 | CASRRPGLSPLHF | TGTGCCAGCAGAAGACCGGGACTTTCACCCCTCCACTTT
TRBJ1-1 | TRBD1 | - | TRBV9 | CASSVVGTGNTEAFF | TGTGCCAGCAGCGTAGTGGGGACAGGGAACACTGAAGCTTTCTTT
TRBJ1-6 | - | - | TRBV9 | CASSVAGLGNSPLHF | TGTGCCAGCAGCGTAGCTGGTTTGGGTAATTCACCCCTCCACTTT
TRBJ1-1 | - | - | TRBV25-1 | CASSDQGPGTEAFF | TGTGCCAGCAGTGACCAAGGGCCAGGGACTGAAGCTTTCTTT
TRBJ1-2 | - | - | TRBV4-3 | CASSQEARGLYGYTF | TGCGCCAGCAGCCAAGAAGCGAGGGGACTCTATGGCTACACCTTC
TRBJ2-6 | - | - | TRBV5-8 | CASSLTGANVLTF | TGTGCCAGCAGCTTAACCGGGGCCAACGTCCTGACTTTC
TRBJ1-4 | - | - | TRBV7-7 | CASGSGMANEKLFF | TGTGCTAGCGGATCGGGGATGGCTAATGAAAAACTGTTTTTT
TRBJ2-7 | TRBD1 | - | TRBV18 | CASSPRGQGPYEQYF | TGTGCCAGCTCACCCCGGGGACAGGGCCCCTACGAGCAGTACTTC
TRBJ2-5 | - | - | TRBV20-1 | CSAGGRETQYF | TGCAGTGCCGGGGGCCGAGAGACCCAGTACTTC
TRBJ1-1 | - | - | TRBV18 | CASSPGGQEAFF | TGTGCCAGCTCACCAGGGGGGCAAGAGGCTTTCTTT